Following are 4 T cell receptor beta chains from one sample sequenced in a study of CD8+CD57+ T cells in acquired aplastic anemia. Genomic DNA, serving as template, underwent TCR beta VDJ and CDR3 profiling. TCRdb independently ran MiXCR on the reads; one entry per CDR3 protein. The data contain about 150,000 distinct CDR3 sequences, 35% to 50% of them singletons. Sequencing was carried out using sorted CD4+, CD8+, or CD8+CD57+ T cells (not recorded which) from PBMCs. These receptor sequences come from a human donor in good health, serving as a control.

This chain's CDR3 is CSVEPGDNEQFF. The CDR3 bases are TGCAGCGTGGAGCCAGGGGACAATGAGCAGTTCTTC. The chain uses TRBV29-1 and TRBJ2-1; D might be TRBD1 (6 bases). Trimming stripped 6 bases from V and 5 bases from J, with 11 bases between. The CDR3 has 12 amino acids. Germline V lookup: CDR1 SQVTM, CDR2 ANQGSEA.

CDR3 bases: TGTGCCAGCAGCGTGCGGGCAGGTGCCTTGAACACTGAAGCTTTCTTT. It encodes CASSVRAGALNTEAFF. V gene TRBV9 combines with J gene TRBJ1-1; no definite D call. Germline V lookup: CDR1 SGDLS, CDR2 YYNGEE. V was pared by 2 bases and J by 0 bases, with 14 bases between. The CDR3 is 16 amino acids. Combining the CDR3 with reference TRBV9 and TRBJ1-1 gives the whole variable domain DSGVTQTPKHLITATGQRVTLRCSPRSGDLSVYWYQQSLDQGLQFLIQYYNGEERAKGNILERFSAQQFPDLHSELNLSSLELGDSALYFCASSVRAGALNTEAFFGQGTRLTVV.

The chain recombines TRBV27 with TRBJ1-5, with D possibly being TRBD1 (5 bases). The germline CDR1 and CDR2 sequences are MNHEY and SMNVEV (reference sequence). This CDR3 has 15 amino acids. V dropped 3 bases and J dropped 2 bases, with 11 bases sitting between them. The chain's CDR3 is CASSLSVQGNQPQHF. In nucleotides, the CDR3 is TGTGCCAGCAGTTTGTCGGTACAGGGCAATCAGCCCCAGCATTTT.

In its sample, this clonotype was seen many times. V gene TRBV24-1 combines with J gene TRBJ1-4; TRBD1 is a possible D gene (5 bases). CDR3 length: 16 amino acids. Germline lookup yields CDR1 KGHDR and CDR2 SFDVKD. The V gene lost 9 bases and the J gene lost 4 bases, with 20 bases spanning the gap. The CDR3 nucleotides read TGTGCCACCCAGTGCGCAGGGCAAGGGTGTAATGAAAAACTGTTTTTT. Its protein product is CATQCAGQGCNEKLFF.